The 17 T cell receptor beta chains below were found in one sample sequenced in a study of CD8+ T cells in alopecia areata. Once RNA had been extracted, it was reverse transcribed into cDNA to act as the sequencing template. Some clones are missing from TCRdb's copy, which holds only in-frame ones; the method was immunoSEQ multiplex PCR. The data show about 150,000 clones, with approximately 50% seen just once and about 6.4% held by the top ten. Sequencing was performed on CD4+ T cells sorted from blood. The receptors originated from a human donor with alopecia areata.

The chain couples TRBV5-1 to TRBJ2-7; D uncertain. Germline V lookup: CDR1 SGHRS, CDR2 YFSETQ. Between the trimmed V and J ends, which lost 2 bases and 0 bases, there was a span of 15 bases. This CDR3 region has 16 residues. CDR3 sequence (DNA): TGCGCCAGCAGCTTACCCAGTCCTATGCCCTCCTACGAGCAGTACTTC. It encodes CASSLPSPMPSYEQYF.

Only a few counts were recorded for this clone. V and J are TRBV30 and TRBJ2-1; possibly TRBD1 or TRBD2 for D (7 bases each). V was shortened by 3 bases and J by 6 bases, with 15 bases between the two germline ends. This CDR3 region has 14 residues. CDR1 and CDR2 from the germline V gene are GTSNPN and SVGIG (reference sequence). The CDR3 DNA reads TGTGCCTGGAGAGCGGGACAGCGGGTCAATGAGCAGTTCTTC. Translated: CAWRAGQRVNEQFF.

In nucleotides, the CDR3 is TGTGCCAGCAGCTTAGTGGTCACTGAAGCTTTCTTT. This encodes CASSLVVTEAFF. The chain is built from TRBV7-9 and TRBJ1-1; unclear D gene. The V and J ends lost 1 base and 4 bases respectively, with 4 bases between them. The CDR3 is 12 residues long. Germline CDR1 and CDR2: SEHNR and FQNEAQ (reference sequence).

The genes are TRBV2 and TRBJ2-4, with 13 bases aligning to TRBD2. The CDR3 consists of 19 residues. The germline V gene has CDR1 SNHLY and CDR2 FYNNEI. Trimming at V came to 6 bases and at J to 5 bases, leaving 16 bases not matched to a gene. CDR3 in DNA: TGTGCCAGCAGGAATTTAGGACTAGCGGGAGCGGGGGGCCAAAACATTCAGTACTTC. Its translation is CASRNLGLAGAGGQNIQYF. Full variable domain (outside the CDR3, taken from reference TRBV2 and TRBJ2-4): EPEVTQTPSHQVTQMGQEVILRCVPISNHLYFYWYRQILGQKVEFLVSFYNNEISEKSEIFDDQFSVERPDGSNFTLKIRSTKLEDSAMYFCASRNLGLAGAGGQNIQYFGAGTRLSVL.

Comment on this clone: The sample carries other DNA sequences with the same CDR3. The J gene is TRBJ2-3, the V gene TRBV19; weak D call: TRBD2 (5 bases). The CDR3 is made up of 12 amino acids. The germline gives CDR1 LNHDA, CDR2 SQIVND (reference sequence). Between the trimmed V and J ends, which lost 3 bases and 5 bases, there was a span of 6 bases. DNA for the CDR3: TGTGCCAGTAGTATTCGGGGAGATACGCAGTATTTT. Its protein is CASSIRGDTQYF.

This clone was counted between two and nine times. The rearrangement links TRBV7-9 to TRBJ2-5, with TRBD1 identical over 7 bases. The CDR3 loop spans 15 amino acids. Unmatched junction bases numbered 10, after V lost 5 bases and J lost 4 bases. Germline V CDR1 and CDR2: SEHNR, FQNEAQ (reference sequence). The CDR3 is CASSLRTGVGETQYF. DNA for the CDR3: TGTGCCAGCAGCCTCCGCACAGGGGTAGGAGAGACCCAGTACTTC.

The chain links TRBV18 to TRBJ1-1; 7 nucleotides match TRBD1. This CDR3 is built from 15 residues. The germline CDR1 and CDR2 sequences are KGHSH and LQKENI. V trimming: 2 bases; J trimming: 5 bases; junction bases outside the gene matches: 8. CDR3 sequence reads: CASSPSDRAETEAFF. For the CDR3, the DNA is TGTGCCAGCTCACCATCCGACAGGGCTGAGACTGAAGCTTTCTTT.

This clone turned up a few times. The chain combines TRBV19 with TRBJ2-5; unclear D gene. Germline CDR1 reads LNHDA; CDR2 reads SQIVND (reference sequence). This CDR3 contains 13 residues. The V and J ends lost 5 bases and 5 bases respectively, with 12 bases between them. The CDR3 coding sequence is TGTGCCAGTAGTGAAGTGGCGCGGGAGACCCAGTACTTC. Translating gives CASSEVARETQYF.

The rearrangement uses TRBV5-1 and TRBJ2-5, with D possibly called TRBD1 or TRBD2 (5 bases each). The CDR3 consists of 12 residues. CDR1 is SGHRS and CDR2 is YFSETQ in the germline V gene. V gave up 3 bases and J gave up 5 bases, with 8 bases separating them. CDR3 nucleotides: TGCGCCAGCAGCTGGGGCGGGGAGACCCAGTACTTC. Translated, it gives CASSWGGETQYF.

The genes are TRBV15 and TRBJ2-4; D remains unclear. V lost 6 bases to trimming and J lost 7 bases, with 1 base between them. The CDR3 spans 9 residues. CDR1 and CDR2 from the germline V gene are LNHNV and YYDKDF (reference sequence). The CDR3 DNA reads as TGTGCCACCAGGAACATTCAGTACTTC. Its protein product is CATRNIQYF.

The CDR3 reads CASRPAGQVIEQYF. The CDR3 nucleotides read TGTGCCAGCAGACCCGCGGGGCAGGTCATCGAGCAGTACTTC. The rearrangement links TRBV28 to TRBJ2-7, with D perhaps matching TRBD2 (6 bases). Trimming removed 6 bases from V and 6 bases from J, with 18 bases in between. CDR1 MDHEN and CDR2 SYDVKM come from the germline V gene. The CDR3 has 14 amino acids.

This clone was seen only once. The chain employs TRBV28 and TRBJ1-1; the D is unclear. Germline V CDR1 and CDR2: MDHEN, SYDVKM. The CDR3 is 12 residues long. The V end was cut by 3 bases, the J end by 11 bases, with 13 bases between. In nucleotides, the CDR3 is TGTGCCAGCAGTTTTAGTTCCAGACGGGCTTTCTTT. This translates into CASSFSSRRAFF.

The chain recombines TRBV11-2 with TRBJ2-3, with 9 positions matching TRBD2. The V segment lost 5 bases and the J segment 2 bases; nucleotides outside the gene matches: 8. This CDR3 has 16 residues. In germline, CDR1 is SGHAT, CDR2 FQNNGV. The CDR3 region is CASSPLAGGSTDTQYF. CDR3 coding DNA: TGTGCCAGCAGCCCCTTGGCGGGAGGGTCCACAGATACGCAGTATTTT.

This chain joins TRBV5-6 and TRBJ2-1; perhaps D is TRBD1 or TRBD2 (6 bases each). The germline CDR1 and CDR2 sequences are SGHDT and YYEEEE. V was pared by 4 bases and J by 10 bases, with 18 bases between. CDR3 length: 14 residues. The CDR3 loop reads CASSQDWGAVEQFF. The DNA of the CDR3 is TGTGCCAGCAGCCAAGATTGGGGGGCCGTGGAGCAGTTCTTC.

The V and J genes are TRBV6-1 and TRBJ2-4; no firm D call. The V gene's germline CDR1 is MNHNS and CDR2 SASEGT. Trimming pared 6 bases from V and 7 bases from J, leaving 10 bases between. The CDR3 consists of 12 residues. CDR3: CASRSPSNIQYF. CDR3 in DNA: TGTGCCAGCAGAAGTCCGTCGAACATTCAGTACTTC.

V is TRBV28 and J is TRBJ1-1; 8 bases map to TRBD1. Germline V gene data show CDR1 as MDHEN and CDR2 as SYDVKM. This CDR3 has 15 amino acids. V shed 5 bases and J 1 base; nucleotides not matched to a gene: 6. CDR3 in amino acids: CASSPPQGANTEAFF. The CDR3 DNA reads as TGTGCCAGCAGTCCGCCCCAGGGGGCGAACACTGAAGCTTTCTTT.

The V and J genes are TRBV28 and TRBJ2-1; no clear D gene. Germline V CDR1 and CDR2: MDHEN, SYDVKM. There are 13 residues in the CDR3. Trimming took off 3 bases at V and 12 bases at J, with 15 bases between the two ends. The CDR3 DNA follows: TGTGCCAGCAGTTTGGCGAGTGCGCAGTGGCAGTTCTTC. It translates to CASSLASAQWQFF.